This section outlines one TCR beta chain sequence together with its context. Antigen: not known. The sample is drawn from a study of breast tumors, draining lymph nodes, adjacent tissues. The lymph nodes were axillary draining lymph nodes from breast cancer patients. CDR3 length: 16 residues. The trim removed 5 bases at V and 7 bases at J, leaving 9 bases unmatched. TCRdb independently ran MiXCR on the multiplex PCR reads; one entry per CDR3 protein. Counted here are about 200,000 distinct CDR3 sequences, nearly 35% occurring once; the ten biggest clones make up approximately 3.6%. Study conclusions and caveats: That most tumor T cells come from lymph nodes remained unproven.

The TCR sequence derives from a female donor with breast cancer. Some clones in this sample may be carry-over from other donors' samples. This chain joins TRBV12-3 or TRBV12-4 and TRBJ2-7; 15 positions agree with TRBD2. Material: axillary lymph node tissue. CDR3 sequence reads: CASSLTGLAGGWEQYF. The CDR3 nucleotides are TGTGCCAGCAGTCTGACGGGACTAGCGGGAGGTTGGGAGCAGTACTTC.